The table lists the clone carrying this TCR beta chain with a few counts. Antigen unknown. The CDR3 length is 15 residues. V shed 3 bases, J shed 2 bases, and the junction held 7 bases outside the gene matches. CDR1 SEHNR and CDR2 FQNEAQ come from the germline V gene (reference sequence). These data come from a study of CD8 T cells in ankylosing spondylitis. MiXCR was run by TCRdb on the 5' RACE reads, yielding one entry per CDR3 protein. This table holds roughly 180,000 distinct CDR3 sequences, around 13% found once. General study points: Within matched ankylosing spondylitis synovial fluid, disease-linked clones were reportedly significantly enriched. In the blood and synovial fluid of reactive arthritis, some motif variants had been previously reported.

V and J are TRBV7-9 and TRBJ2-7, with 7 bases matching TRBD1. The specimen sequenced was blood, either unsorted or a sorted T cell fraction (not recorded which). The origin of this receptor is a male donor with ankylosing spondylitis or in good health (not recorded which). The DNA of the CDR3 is TGTGCCAGCAGCTTCGGCGACAGGGCCCCCTACGAGCAGTACTTC. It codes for CASSFGDRAPYEQYF.